This entry concerns a single T cell receptor (beta chain). The antigen it binds to is not known. No qualities accompany the bases; no much larger clone lies one base away. CDR1 and CDR2 are read off the germline V gene as MNHEY and SVGAGI. Counted from cysteine to phenylalanine, this CDR3 has 13 amino acids. The DNA shown is the 39-base CDR3, in frame from base 1. Relative to germline, V is 5 bases shorter and J is 1 base shorter, with 8 bases between their ends. This specimen belongs to a study of blood T cell repertoires in COVID-19 (dated by TCRdb to the early 2020s). The study in broad terms: Samples from collaborators originated in the United States, Italy and Spain and spanned both the acute and convalescent phases of COVID-19. The material from the prospective study consisted of cDNA or gDNA derived from T cells, B-cell-depleted T cells, or PBMCs. A de-identified subject ID, COVID-19 status, age in years and sex were almost always included in the sample metadata. Subjects who had been exposed to COVID-19, were actively infected with it, or had recovered from it provided the deeply sampled blood TCRbeta repertoires that made up the dataset. Samples were obtained from the ongoing ImmuneRACE study (first 160 participants) and from some 1,200 subjects provided by 6 global collaborators. The repertoires were released in a freely available public database intended as a resource for research on the immune response to SARS-CoV-2. Where available, HLA class I and class II types were taken from metadata supplied by the sample provider and were not determined by assay-based typing. On the study overall, not on this receptor specifically: How much clinical and demographic metadata was included differed by source and by participant, and the metadata was provided uncurated.

The collaborating institutions used their own protocols to collect whole blood in K2EDTA tubes. For TCRbeta analysis, collaborators shipped samples in one of three forms: frozen whole blood, isolated PBMCs, or DNA extracted from either of those sample types. The immunoSEQ Assay, a bias-controlled multiplex PCR, was used to amplify TCRbeta CDR3 regions from genomic DNA. From the authors' description of their analysis: The number of nucleated cells in each sample was estimated by amplification of reference gene primers within the assay. To quantify the absolute abundance of each unique TCRbeta CDR3 rearrangement, sequence reads were collapsed and filtered. For each sample, productive Simpson clonality was calculated as the square root of Simpson's diversity index across productive rearrangements. TCRdb provides this immuneACCESS table in a form limited to in-frame rearrangements. Some clones are lacking; in checked studies, under half of them reflect an unresolved V gene, and why the rest are absent is not known. V, J and clone size are taken as reported in that table, and D and trimming were inferred from the DNA itself. The sample table records about 24,000 clones; roughly nine tenths of these occur just once. The leading ten clones occupy around 8.9% of the sample.

This TCR was recovered from a man in his 70s with acute or convalescent COVID-19. The specimen was peripheral blood. The sequence is built from TRBV6-5 and TRBJ1-1, with no D gene named confidently. The sequence in DNA is TGTGCCAGCAGTCCTACCGCGAACACTGAAGCTTTCTTT. Protein translation: CASSPTANTEAFF.